This entry concerns a single T cell receptor beta chain. Its target is not known. Here immunoSEQ multiplex PCR was the method, and the copy in TCRdb shows in-frame clones only, minus some. The sample is made up of tens of thousands of clones, and the top ten hold roughly 1.6% of it. This sample was taken from a study of T cells in women clearing cervical HPV infection. Broader study findings: Each sample's T-cell count was unknown, possibly confounding richness.

The sample consisted of blood buffy coat. The origin of this receptor is a woman between 18 and 70 years old with a cervical HPV16 infection that either progressed to CIN3+ or cleared (not recorded which).

CDR3 DNA, as far as it was read: TGTGCCAGCAGTGAAGGACAGGGGCCATGGGAGACC. Protein: CASSEGQGPWET. The complete CDR3 reads CASSEGQGPWETQYF. The chain has TRBV2 and TRBJ2-5; 8 nucleotides line up with TRBD1. The CDR3 is cut off 3 residues early in the read; its end comes from the germline J gene. Germline trimming cut 1 base from V and 5 bases from J; bases unmatched to any gene: 6. CDR1 is SNHLY, CDR2 FYNNEI, per germline. The CDR3 is made up of 15 amino acids. The variable domain in full, with the rest retrieved from reference TRBV2 and TRBJ2-5, is EPEVTQTPSHQVTQMGQEVILRCVPISNHLYFYWYRQILGQKVEFLVSFYNNEISEKSEIFDDQFSVERPDGSNFTLKIRSTKLEDSAMYFCASSEGQGPWETQYFGPGTRLLVL.